This T cell receptor beta chain was documented in a study of shared clonotypes between healthy human individuals (TCRdb year 2020). A note on the overall study: A couple of women and three men aged 18 to 49 years were included in the cohort. Per donor, leukapheresis produced somewhere between about 0.8 and 9.5 billion PBMCs. Different laboratories and diverse techniques were used to prepare libraries and sequence TCR repertoires, to increase sequencing depth and limit assay-specific biases. The study deeply sequenced blood TCR repertoires of roughly five healthy adults to estimate repertoire size and the extent of clonotype sharing between individuals.

There are 15 amino acids in the CDR3, from cysteine to phenylalanine inclusive. Just the 45-base CDR3 DNA is kept, in frame starting at base 1. Trimming leaves V shorter by 8 bases and J shorter by 4 bases, with the junction holding 14 bases beyond the gene matches. CDR1 and CDR2, looked up from the germline V gene, are SGHRS and YFSETQ. Using the deep immunoSEQ assay, TCR CDR3 regions were amplified from genomic DNA by multiplex PCR. Extracted genomic DNA from each cell subset was spread evenly across all wells of several immunoSEQ 96-well plates, with each plate serving as a replicate. Each replicate PCR for unsorted PBMC received about 300 ng genomic DNA, equal to about 30,000 T cell genomes. Genomic DNA from unsorted PBMC was sequenced over ten immunoSEQ deep assay plates. The purified libraries were quantified using a Qubit 3.0 fluorometer, sized with a Bioanalyzer 2100, and then quantified again using the KAPA Library Quantification kit. Every immunoSEQ 96-well plate was sequenced on a separate single-read 150-cycle Illumina NextSeq 550 flow cell. The original pipeline was this. Because only junctional sequences without quality scores were contained in the immunoSEQ output, filtering matching that applied to full-length reads could not be performed. Sequences were annotated with PyIR, a Python wrapper for IgBLAST v1.9, and V/J genes and CDR3 were assigned using IMGT germline references. Reads were filtered out if the reads had weak V/J assignments (E-value above 1e-6), no CDR3, stop codons, out-of-frame junctions, or ambiguous translated residues. V3J clonotypes were defined as sequences sharing the same inferred V gene, J gene, and CDR3 amino acid sequence. Percentage overlap between repertoires was calculated by dividing the number of shared unique clonotypes by the size of the smaller repertoire. Repertoire richness was assessed with RTK rarefaction, the Chao1 estimator, and Recon v2.1 estimates of unobserved clonotypes. This immuneACCESS table, as held by TCRdb, lists in-frame sequences with V and J called but not all clones. Of the missing ones, under half trace to an unresolved V gene in checked studies; the others have no known cause. The V and J calls and clone size were taken over from that table, and D and trimming were inferred from the DNA. The sample table holds roughly 510,000 clones, of which over 60% were seen once. Approximately 13% of the sample goes to the ten largest clones.

The donors were healthy, HIV-negative adults with no recently reported acute infections or vaccinations. All donors were Caucasian adults living in Nashville, Tennessee, USA. In the unsorted samples, 85 million to 100 million PBMCs were counted, and genomic DNA was extracted using the QIAamp DNA Blood Mini kit. Blood was collected by leukapheresis, and PBMCs were isolated by Ficoll-Histopaque density gradient centrifugation and then cryopreserved in liquid nitrogen vapor phase. Study-wide conclusions, independent of this receptor: Sampling was limited to blood, and TCR repertoires in tissue likely differ from TCR repertoires in blood. The genetic and exposure-history diversity represented was limited by the small number of donors. Based on pairwise subsampling, the degree of clonotype sharing among donors was expected to be affected by sequencing depth.

To note about this clone: Its antigen is still unknown. A far larger clone is off by one base, so a read error is likely. The same CDR3 is also encoded by other DNA sequences in this sample.

The origin of this receptor is a woman between 40 and 50 years old in good health. Some clones in this sample may be carry-over from other donors' samples. The sequence is built from TRBV5-1 and TRBJ1-1; TRBD1 fits 7 bases in the junction. Sequencing was performed on PBMCs. The CDR3 protein is CASSGTESWSTEAFF. The DNA sequence is given as TGCGCCAGTTCGGGGACAGAATCATGGAGCACTGAAGCTTTCTTT.